The 7 T cell receptor beta chains below come from one sample, sequenced in a study of vaccination and CD4 T cells after COVID-19. The antigens of these receptors remain unknown. Oncomine TCR Beta short-read sequencing was applied to DNA from cultured CD4+ T cells. From the PCR reads, TCRdb called clonotypes with MiXCR, one entry per CDR3 protein. The sample yields roughly 20,000 distinct CDR3 sequences, approximately 48% seen once. Treatment of the sample: roughly 11-day PBMC culture with coronavirus spike peptide pools or control peptides (ViraFEST assay). The sequenced sample was CD4+ T cells from blood, cultured in vitro, obtained after SARS-CoV-2 vaccination. The receptors shown here come from a human donor who had recovered from COVID-19.

DNA of the CDR3: TGTGCCAGCAGCCAACCTTCCGGACGGGGGAGGTCCTACGAGCAGTACTTC. Residues: CASSQPSGRGRSYEQYF. This chain links TRBV6-2 or TRBV6-3 with TRBJ2-7; D is perhaps TRBD2 (6 bases). CDR1 is MNHEY and CDR2 is SVGEGT in the germline V gene. The CDR3 is 17 residues long. The V gene lost 6 bases and the J gene lost 1 base, with 22 bases spanning the gap.

The V gene is TRBV7-9, the J gene TRBJ2-2; 9 bases align to TRBD2. This CDR3 has 18 residues. V lost 5 bases to trimming and J lost 0 bases; unmatched junction nucleotides: 10. CDR1 and CDR2 (germline): SEHNR, FQNEAQ (reference sequence). The CDR3 region is CASSRSSGLATNTGELFF. As DNA, the CDR3 is TGTGCCAGCAGCCGGAGCAGTGGACTAGCGACGAACACCGGGGAGCTGTTTTTT.

The gene calls are TRBV20-1 and TRBJ2-3; unclear D gene. V lost 3 bases and J lost 6, with 13 bases in between. The CDR3 contains 13 residues. Germline CDR1 DFQATT, CDR2 SNEGSKA (reference sequence). CDR3 residues: CSASWTARDTQYF. DNA of the CDR3: TGCAGTGCTAGTTGGACGGCTCGGGATACGCAGTATTTT.

V and J are TRBV7-2 and TRBJ1-6, with 9 bases aligning to TRBD1. This CDR3 contains 16 residues. The V and J ends lost 1 base and 6 bases, in that order; junction bases with no gene match: 4. Germline CDR1 SGHTA, CDR2 FQGNSA. This CDR3 reads CASSLDGTGSNSPLHF. CDR3 bases: TGTGCCAGCAGCTTAGATGGGACAGGGTCTAATTCACCCCTCCACTTT.

This clonotype has a handful of counts. CDR3 in amino acids: CATSRGGADTQYF. The CDR3 nucleotides are TGTGCCACCAGCAGAGGGGGTGCAGATACGCAGTATTTT. The rearrangement uses TRBV15 and TRBJ2-3; no firm D call. Trimming took off 1 base at V and 4 bases at J, with 6 bases between the two ends. The V gene's germline CDR1 is LNHNV and CDR2 YYDKDF (reference sequence). The CDR3 has 13 amino acids.

V and J are TRBV11-3 and TRBJ2-3; D may be TRBD2 (5 bases). The CDR3 length is 14 residues. Germline-derived CDR1 and CDR2 are SGHNT and YENEEA. V lost 3 bases and J 5 bases, leaving 12 bases between the germline ends. CDR3 DNA: TGTGCCAGCAGCTTCAGTTCGCGGGTAGATACGCAGTATTTT. It codes for CASSFSSRVDTQYF.

V and J are TRBV19 and TRBJ1-1; the D gene is possibly TRBD1 (5 bases). V lost 4 bases and J lost 3, with 15 bases in between. The CDR3 has 15 amino acids. Germline values: CDR1 LNHDA, CDR2 SQIVND (reference sequence). The CDR3 sequence is CASSTYMGRDTEAFF. CDR3 bases: TGTGCCAGTAGTACTTATATGGGGCGGGACACTGAAGCTTTCTTT. The full variable domain, completed using reference TRBV19 and TRBJ1-1, is DGGITQSPKYLFRKEGQNVTLSCEQNLNHDAMYWYRQDPGQGLRLIYYSQIVNDFQKGDIAEGYSVSREKKESFPLTVTSAQKNPTAFYLCASSTYMGRDTEAFFGQGTRLTVV.